The 18 T cell receptor beta chains below were found in one sample sequenced in a study of T cell responses to AZD1222 COVID-19 vaccine. The repertoire was sequenced with immunoSEQ multiplex PCR; TCRdb's copy has only in-frame clones and lacks some. The data show roughly 150,000 clones, 87% seen once. Sample: peripheral blood, taken 28 days after the second AZD1222 dose. These TCRs come from an adult who received the AZD1222 COVID-19 vaccine.

The chain combines TRBV28 with TRBJ2-3; 9 positions match TRBD2. The ends lost 6 bases at V and 3 bases at J; junction bases unmatched: 13. The CDR3 spans 17 residues. Germline loops: CDR1 MDHEN, CDR2 SYDVKM. CDR3 region: CASRPPLVAGDTDTQYF. The CDR3 region has the DNA TGTGCCAGCAGACCACCCCTCGTAGCGGGAGATACAGATACGCAGTATTTT.

The chain links TRBV24-1 to TRBJ2-1, with D perhaps matching TRBD1 or TRBD2 (5 bases each). CDR1 and CDR2 (germline): KGHDR, SFDVKD. The CDR3 sequence is 16 residues long. The germline V and J ends were trimmed by 6 bases and 7 bases, with 21 bases remaining between them. CDR3 sequence: CATSPEGAAKGNEQFF. The CDR3 DNA reads as TGTGCCACCAGTCCCGAGGGAGCTGCAAAGGGGAATGAGCAGTTCTTC.

The rearrangement uses TRBV28 and TRBJ1-5; no reliable D call. There are 14 residues in the CDR3. Trimming removed 1 base from V and 6 bases from J, with 10 bases in between. The germline V gene has CDR1 MDHEN and CDR2 SYDVKM. The CDR3 DNA follows: TGTGCCAGCAGTTTATTACGAGAGGCTCAGCCCCAGCATTTT. Residues: CASSLLREAQPQHF.

The chain combines TRBV6-2 or TRBV6-3 with TRBJ2-7; TRBD2 might be the D (6 bases). V was shortened by 5 bases and J by 3 bases, with 11 bases between the two germline ends. The V gene's germline CDR1 is MNHEY and CDR2 SVGEGT. The CDR3 runs 13 residues. The CDR3 sequence is CASSTGGRYEQYF. Written as DNA, the CDR3 is TGTGCCAGCAGTACCGGGGGTCGCTACGAGCAGTACTTC.

This chain links TRBV5-1 with TRBJ2-3; D gene ambiguous. The CDR3 is made up of 14 amino acids. Per the germline V gene, CDR1 is SGHRS and CDR2 is YFSETQ. Trimming cost V 1 base and J 7 bases, with 13 bases left between them. CDR3 sequence (DNA): TGCGCCAGCAGCTTGTATGGTGATGTGAATACGCAGTATTTT. Translating gives CASSLYGDVNTQYF. Full variable domain (outside the CDR3, taken from reference TRBV5-1 and TRBJ2-3): KAGVTQTPRYLIKTRGQQVTLSCSPISGHRSVSWYQQTPGQGLQFLFEYFSETQRNKGNFPGRFSGRQFSNSRSEMNVSTLELGDSALYLCASSLYGDVNTQYFGPGTRLTVL.

The CDR3 region has the DNA TGTGCCAGTAGCCCCTACGGGACAGGTAGCAATCAGCCCCAGCATTTT. As protein: CASSPYGTGSNQPQHF. V and J are TRBV19 and TRBJ1-5; 8 nucleotides line up with TRBD1. Germline CDR1 reads LNHDA; CDR2 reads SQIVND (reference sequence). With V trimmed by 6 bases and J by 0 bases, 7 bases remained unmatched. This CDR3 is built from 16 residues.

V and J are TRBV14 and TRBJ1-6; D unresolved. V lost 0 bases and J 7 bases, leaving 7 bases between the germline ends. CDR1 and CDR2 from the germline V gene are SGHDN and FVKESK. This CDR3 has 14 residues. The CDR3 spells CASSQESHNSPLHF. CDR3 sequence (DNA): TGTGCCAGCAGCCAAGAAAGCCACAATTCACCCCTCCACTTT. The full variable domain, rest sourced from reference TRBV14 and TRBJ1-6, is EAGVTQFPSHSVIEKGQTVTLRCDPISGHDNLYWYRRVMGKEIKFLLHFVKESKQDESGMPNNRFLAERTGGTYSTLKVQPAELEDSGVYFCASSQESHNSPLHFGNGTRLTVT.

The chain carries TRBV11-2 and TRBJ2-7, with 10 bases lining up with TRBD2. The V gene end was trimmed by 1 base and the J gene end by 2 bases; junction bases not matched to a gene: 5. The CDR3 is 16 amino acids. From germline, CDR1 is SGHAT and CDR2 FQNNGV. The CDR3 protein is CASSLGASGSPYEQYF. The DNA of the CDR3 is TGTGCCAGCAGCTTAGGAGCTAGCGGGAGTCCCTACGAGCAGTACTTC.

V gene TRBV7-3 combines with J gene TRBJ1-4, with 10 bases matching TRBD1. Looked up from germline, CDR1 is SGHTA and CDR2 is FQGTGA. J gave up 8 bases and V 3 bases, and 3 bases lay outside the gene matches. The CDR3 length is 14 residues. CDR3 amino acids: CASSFRDRGEKLFF. In nucleotides, the CDR3 is TGTGCCAGCAGCTTCCGGGACAGGGGAGAAAAACTGTTTTTT.

This clone has a handful of counts. The chain couples TRBV28 to TRBJ1-5, with D hard to call. CDR3 size: 15 residues. The ends were cut back, 7 bases at V and 1 base at J, with 14 bases in the middle. Looked up from germline, CDR1 is MDHEN and CDR2 is SYDVKM. The CDR3 DNA reads TGTGCCAGCACCTTGAGTCCCTTAAGCAATCAGCCCCAGCATTTT. This codes for CASTLSPLSNQPQHF.

The chain has TRBV9 and TRBJ2-1, with 7 bases that match TRBD2. This CDR3 has 14 amino acids. Trimming took 3 bases from V and 2 from J; bases not matched to a gene: 2. Germline V gives CDR1 SGDLS, CDR2 YYNGEE. CDR3 in DNA: TGTGCCAGCAGCGGGGAGGGGCCCTACAATGAGCAGTTCTTC. Its protein product is CASSGEGPYNEQFF.

The chain joins TRBV6-2 or TRBV6-3 to TRBJ1-5; 9 bases map to TRBD1. V was clipped by 6 bases and J by 0 bases; unmatched bases: 9. CDR3 size: 17 residues. Germline values: CDR1 MNHEY, CDR2 SVGEGT. CDR3 amino acids: CASSLGQGFNSNQPQHF. CDR3 coding DNA: TGTGCCAGCAGCCTCGGACAGGGGTTCAATAGCAATCAGCCCCAGCATTTT.

V gene TRBV28 combines with J gene TRBJ1-5; tentatively, D is TRBD1 (5 bases). Trimming left V 6 bases short and J 9 bases short, with 15 bases between. The germline V gene encodes CDR1 MDHEN and CDR2 SYDVKM. The CDR3 spans 13 residues. The CDR3 loop reads CASRGVGTGPQHF. CDR3 sequence (DNA): TGTGCCAGCAGGGGAGTGGGGACCGGGCCCCAGCATTTT.

This sequence joins TRBV3-1 (or the pseudogene TRBV3-2) and TRBJ2-3; D may correspond to TRBD1 or TRBD2 (5 bases each). This CDR3 is 16 amino acids long. Germline CDR1 LGHDT, CDR2 YNNKEL (reference sequence). The V end lost 1 base, the J end lost 3 bases, and 14 bases lay between the germline ends. The CDR3 spells CASSQALGVGTDTQYF. The CDR3 DNA reads TGTGCCAGCAGCCAAGCTCTGGGGGTAGGGACAGATACGCAGTATTTT.

The chain couples TRBV7-2 to TRBJ2-3; D not certain. The length of the CDR3 is 12 residues. Trimming pared 6 bases from V and 6 bases from J, leaving 10 bases between. Germline assignment: CDR1 SGHTA and CDR2 FQGNSA. The CDR3 protein is CASSRISDTQYF. The CDR3 DNA reads as TGTGCCAGCAGTCGTATTTCCGATACGCAGTATTTT. The variable domain in full, with the rest retrieved from reference TRBV7-2 and TRBJ2-3, is GAGVSQSPSNKVTEKGKDVELRCDPISGHTALYWYRQSLGQGLEFLIYFQGNSAPDKSGLPSDRFSAERTGGSVSTLTIQRTQQEDSAVYLCASSRISDTQYFGPGTRLTVL.

The chain couples TRBV21-1 to TRBJ2-3; the table gives TRBD2 as D, unverified against the DNA. TRBV21-1 is reported as a pseudogene. There are 17 residues in the CDR3. CDR3 in amino acids: CASSGLASQTSGFTQYF. In DNA form, the CDR3 reads TGTGCCAGCAGCGGACTCGCTTCTCAGACTAGCGGGTTTACGCAGTATTTT.

The chain couples TRBV9 to TRBJ1-3; D is ambiguous. Deletions cut 0 bases from V and 3 bases from J, with 13 bases between. CDR1 SGDLS and CDR2 YYNGEE come from the germline V gene. There are 16 residues in the CDR3. The CDR3 sequence: CASSVEIGLGGNTIYF. The CDR3 DNA reads TGTGCCAGCAGCGTAGAAATCGGTCTTGGTGGAAACACCATATATTTT. The full variable domain, in which reference TRBV9 and TRBJ1-3 provide the parts outside the CDR3, is DSGVTQTPKHLITATGQRVTLRCSPRSGDLSVYWYQQSLDQGLQFLIQYYNGEERAKGNILERFSAQQFPDLHSELNLSSLELGDSALYFCASSVEIGLGGNTIYFGEGSWLTVV.

The V gene is TRBV18, the J gene TRBJ1-5, with unresolved D. V was trimmed by 2 bases and J by 1 base, leaving 9 bases between them. CDR1 and CDR2 from the germline V gene are KGHSH and LQKENI. This CDR3 has 15 residues. CDR3 loop: CASSPEGTSNQPQHF. CDR3 in DNA: TGTGCCAGCTCACCAGAAGGTACGAGCAATCAGCCCCAGCATTTT.